This T cell receptor beta chain was captured by sequencing in a study of regulatory T cells in long-lasting Graves disease (dated by TCRdb to the early 2020s). Describing the broader study: Persistent Graves' disease was defined as antithyroid drug treatment for over 5 years with persistently positive TSH receptor autoantibodies. Patients with persistent Graves' disease were compared with patients with newly diagnosed Graves' disease using TCR sequencing and RNA sequencing of peripheral blood. The study was conducted in China and was registered as a clinical trial. A total of around 35 samples were covered by TCR sequencing, comprising some 13 persistent and approximately 20 newly diagnosed Graves' disease patients. Persistent Graves' disease patients in the clinical cohort had taken antithyroid drugs for around 11 years on average.

Points the paper makes about the study in general: Peripheral blood alone was examined, since thyroid tissue, which constituted the primary lesion, could not be accessed. The authors noted that the small sample size was a limitation that may lower accuracy. TRBV28, TRBJ1-2 and TRBJ2-5 were preferentially used in persistent disease, while TRBV20-1 and TRBJ2-1 were favored in newly diagnosed disease. Only the TCR beta chain was sequenced and analyzed. Lower TCR Shannon entropy and fewer highly expanded clones were observed in persistent Graves' disease patients than in newly diagnosed patients, which suggested clonal expansion. Persistent patients shared more public clonotypes among themselves (around 3,000) than newly diagnosed patients did (more than 850).

Trimmed from V: 5 bases; trimmed from J: 6 bases; junction bases lacking a gene match: 12. Reading from cysteine to phenylalanine, the CDR3 counts 16 amino acids. CDR3 DNA is the only sequence kept; it has 48 bases, read in frame from the first base. From the germline V gene (reference sequence), CDR1 is LNHDA and CDR2 is SQIVND. The protocol used for the library was multiplex PCR. The data were produced on an Illumina HiSeq 4000. iRepertoire HTBI primers and Arm-PCR amplification of CDR3 regions were used to construct TCR beta libraries. Before sequencing, the PCR products went through gel purification. As for the original processing: A total of fewer than 65 TRBV and approximately 13 TRBJ segments were identified across samples and were used for gene usage analysis of CDR3 amino acid clonotypes. Filtered high-quality paired reads were merged into contigs using COPE and FqMerger. BLAST was used to align contigs to the IMGT TRBV, TRBD and TRBJ reference genes, and CDR3 was defined following IMGT. Clonotypes above 0.1% frequency were classified as highly expanded clones. Shannon entropy served as the measure of repertoire diversity, while the Gini coefficient captured V-J evenness. Clonotypes shared by more than one individual were considered public. TCRdb reanalyzed the raw reads on its own, using fastp at Q25 for trimming and MiXCR for clone calling, and kept in-frame beta chains. Each entry is one CDR3 protein sequence, shown with its most common DNA and genes. TCRdb, not the authors, supplied the V and J calls. The sample table holds approximately 500,000 distinct CDR3 sequences, of which approximately 21% were seen once. The biggest ten clones account for 6.5% to 9% of the sample.

The time point label, read with the paper, signifies: persistent/refractory GD, antithyroid drugs over 5 years with positive TRAb. For both TCR sequencing and RNA sequencing, RNA was extracted from PBMCs in TRIzol. The diagnosis of Graves' disease followed American Thyroid Association guidelines. Patients for the study were recruited at an endocrinology department in Xi'an, China. Each patient gave roughly 8.4 milliliters of peripheral blood, collected in an EDTA anticoagulant tube. Ficoll Paque Plus density gradient separation was used to isolate PBMCs, and no additional T cell sorting was done. An Agilent 2100 Bioanalyzer and agarose gel were used to assess RNA quality, and a NanoDrop 2000 was used to measure RNA concentration. A remark on this clonotype: The antigen it recognizes is unknown. No quality values exist for individual bases; no much larger clone is one base distant.

The sequence was obtained from a female donor with Graves disease. The sequence links TRBV19 to TRBJ2-7; TRBD1 fits 11 bases in the junction. This sample comprised peripheral blood mononuclear cells (PBMCs), obtained when the disease was refractory, from a patient treated with antithyroid drugs. The CDR3 corresponds to CASSGDPGTGGSEQYF. The bases are TGTGCCAGTAGTGGAGATCCCGGGACAGGGGGTTCCGAGCAGTACTTC. Joined to the reference TRBV19 and TRBJ2-7 proteins, this CDR3 gives the full variable domain: DGGITQSPKYLFRKEGQNVTLSCEQNLNHDAMYWYRQDPGQGLRLIYYSQIVNDFQKGDIAEGYSVSREKKESFPLTVTSAQKNPTAFYLCASSGDPGTGGSEQYFGPGTRLTVT.